The clone carrying this TCR beta chain came up a few times. Its antigen is currently unknown. Each TCR beta cDNA library carried unique molecular identifiers. T cells numbering roughly 1 to 10 million yielded roughly 0.5 million cDNA molecules. TCRdb re-called the PCR reads through MiXCR, storing one row per CDR3 protein. The sample lists some 690,000 distinct CDR3 sequences, 25% to 30% occurring once. This sample stems from a study of post-analysis software for immune sequencing data. At the level of the study: The disease courses covered relapsing-remitting, secondary progressive and progressive-relapsing multiple sclerosis. General observations from the study: Controls had significantly higher normalized Chao1 diversity than multiple sclerosis patients.

Sequencing was performed on blood. This sequence originates from a girl between 5 and 17 years old with multiple sclerosis.

The CDR3 region is CASRLSGLAGVEQFF. In DNA form, the CDR3 reads TGTGCCAGCAGGTTAAGTGGGCTAGCGGGAGTTGAGCAGTTCTTC. The rearrangement uses TRBV2 and TRBJ2-1, with 10 bases fitting TRBD2. This CDR3 contains 15 residues. Germline V CDR1 and CDR2: SNHLY, FYNNEI. Losses at the gene ends were 6 bases for V and 9 bases for J; bases not matched to a gene: 11.